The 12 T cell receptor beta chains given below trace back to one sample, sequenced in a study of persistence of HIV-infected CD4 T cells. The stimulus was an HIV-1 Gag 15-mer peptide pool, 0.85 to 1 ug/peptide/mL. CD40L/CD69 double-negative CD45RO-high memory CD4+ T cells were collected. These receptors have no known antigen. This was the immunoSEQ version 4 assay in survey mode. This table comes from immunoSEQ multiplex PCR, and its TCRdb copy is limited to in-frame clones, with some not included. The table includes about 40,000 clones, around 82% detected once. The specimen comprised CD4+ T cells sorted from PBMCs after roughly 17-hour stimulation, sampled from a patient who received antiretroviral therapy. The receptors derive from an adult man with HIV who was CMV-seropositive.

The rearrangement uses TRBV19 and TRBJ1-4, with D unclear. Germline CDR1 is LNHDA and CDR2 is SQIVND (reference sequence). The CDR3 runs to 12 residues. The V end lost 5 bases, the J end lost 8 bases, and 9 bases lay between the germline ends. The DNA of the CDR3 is TGTGCCAGTAGTCCTTACAGAGAAAAACTGTTTTTT. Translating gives CASSPYREKLFF. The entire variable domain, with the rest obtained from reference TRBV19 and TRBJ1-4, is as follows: DGGITQSPKYLFRKEGQNVTLSCEQNLNHDAMYWYRQDPGQGLRLIYYSQIVNDFQKGDIAEGYSVSREKKESFPLTVTSAQKNPTAFYLCASSPYREKLFFGSGTQLSVL.

In DNA form, the CDR3 reads TGCGCCAGCAGCCAAGATAGACAGGGTGGGAATGGCTACACCTTC. Translated: CASSQDRQGGNGYTF. The J gene is TRBJ1-2, the V gene TRBV4-1; TRBD1 matches 7 bases. The CDR3 runs 15 residues. The V gene's germline CDR1 is MGHRA and CDR2 YSYEKL. The junction had 7 bases not matched to a gene; V was cut back by 0 bases and J by 6 bases.

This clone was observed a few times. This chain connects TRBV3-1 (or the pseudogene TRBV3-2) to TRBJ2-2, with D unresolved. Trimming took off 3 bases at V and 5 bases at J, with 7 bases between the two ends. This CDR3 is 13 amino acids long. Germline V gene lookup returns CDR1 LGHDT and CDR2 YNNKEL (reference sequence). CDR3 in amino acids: CASSQELTGELFF. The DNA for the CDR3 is TGTGCCAGCAGCCAGGAGTTAACCGGGGAGCTGTTTTTT.

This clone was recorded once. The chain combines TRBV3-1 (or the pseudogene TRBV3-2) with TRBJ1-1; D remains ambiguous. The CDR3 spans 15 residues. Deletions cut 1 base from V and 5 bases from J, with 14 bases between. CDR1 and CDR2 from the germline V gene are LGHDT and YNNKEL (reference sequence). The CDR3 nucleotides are TGTGCCAGCAGCCAAGTTGGGTGGACTGAAACTGAAGCTTTCTTT. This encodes CASSQVGWTETEAFF.

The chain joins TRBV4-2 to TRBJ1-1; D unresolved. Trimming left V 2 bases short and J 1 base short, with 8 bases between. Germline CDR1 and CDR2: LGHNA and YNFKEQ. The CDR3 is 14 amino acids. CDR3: CASSQRTQNTEAFF. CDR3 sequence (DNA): TGTGCCAGCAGCCAAAGAACTCAGAACACTGAAGCTTTCTTT.

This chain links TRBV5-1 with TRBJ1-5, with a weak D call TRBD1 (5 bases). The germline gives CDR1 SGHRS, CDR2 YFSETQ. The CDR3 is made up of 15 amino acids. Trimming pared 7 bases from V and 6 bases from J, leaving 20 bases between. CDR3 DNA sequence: TGCGCCAGCGCTCGGGACGCTTCGAGGGGTCAGCCCCAGCATTTT. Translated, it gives CASARDASRGQPQHF.

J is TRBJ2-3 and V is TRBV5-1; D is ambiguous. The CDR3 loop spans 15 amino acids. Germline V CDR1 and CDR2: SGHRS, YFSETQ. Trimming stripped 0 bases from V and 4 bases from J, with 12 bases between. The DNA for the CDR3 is TGCGCCAGCAGCTTGGGCCAGACCCACCCAGATACGCAGTATTTT. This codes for CASSLGQTHPDTQYF. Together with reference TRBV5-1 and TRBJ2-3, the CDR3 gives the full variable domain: KAGVTQTPRYLIKTRGQQVTLSCSPISGHRSVSWYQQTPGQGLQFLFEYFSETQRNKGNFPGRFSGRQFSNSRSEMNVSTLELGDSALYLCASSLGQTHPDTQYFGPGTRLTVL.

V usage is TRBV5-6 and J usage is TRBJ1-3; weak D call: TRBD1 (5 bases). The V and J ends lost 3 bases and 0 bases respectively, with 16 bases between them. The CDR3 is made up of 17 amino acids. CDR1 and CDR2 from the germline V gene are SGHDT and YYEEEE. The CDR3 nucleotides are TGTGCCAGCAGCTCCGCCGGGACCTACTTCTCTGGAAACACCATATATTTT. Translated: CASSSAGTYFSGNTIYF.

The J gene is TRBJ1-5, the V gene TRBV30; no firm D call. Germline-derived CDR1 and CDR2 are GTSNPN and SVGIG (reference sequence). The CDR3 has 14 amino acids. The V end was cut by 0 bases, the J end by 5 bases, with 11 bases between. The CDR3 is CAWSVKRNYQPQHF. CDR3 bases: TGTGCCTGGAGTGTAAAAAGGAACTATCAGCCCCAGCATTTT.

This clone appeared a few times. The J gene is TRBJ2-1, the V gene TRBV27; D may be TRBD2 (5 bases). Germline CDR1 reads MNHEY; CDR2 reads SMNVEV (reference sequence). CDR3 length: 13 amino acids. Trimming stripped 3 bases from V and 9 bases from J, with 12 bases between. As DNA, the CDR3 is TGTGCCAGCAGTTTCCGGACCCGGGGTGAGCAGTTCTTC. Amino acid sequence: CASSFRTRGEQFF.

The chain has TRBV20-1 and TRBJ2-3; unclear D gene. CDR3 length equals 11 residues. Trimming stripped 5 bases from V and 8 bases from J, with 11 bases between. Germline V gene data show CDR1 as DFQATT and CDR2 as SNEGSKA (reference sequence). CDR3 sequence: CSAGTRGTQYF. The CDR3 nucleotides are TGCAGTGCTGGAACACGAGGTACGCAGTATTTT.

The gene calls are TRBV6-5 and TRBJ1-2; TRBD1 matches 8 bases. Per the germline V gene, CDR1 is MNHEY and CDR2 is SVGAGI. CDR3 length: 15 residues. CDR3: CSLGKGTGRGYGYTF. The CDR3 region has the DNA TGTTCGCTGGGGAAGGGGACAGGACGAGGCTATGGCTACACCTTC.